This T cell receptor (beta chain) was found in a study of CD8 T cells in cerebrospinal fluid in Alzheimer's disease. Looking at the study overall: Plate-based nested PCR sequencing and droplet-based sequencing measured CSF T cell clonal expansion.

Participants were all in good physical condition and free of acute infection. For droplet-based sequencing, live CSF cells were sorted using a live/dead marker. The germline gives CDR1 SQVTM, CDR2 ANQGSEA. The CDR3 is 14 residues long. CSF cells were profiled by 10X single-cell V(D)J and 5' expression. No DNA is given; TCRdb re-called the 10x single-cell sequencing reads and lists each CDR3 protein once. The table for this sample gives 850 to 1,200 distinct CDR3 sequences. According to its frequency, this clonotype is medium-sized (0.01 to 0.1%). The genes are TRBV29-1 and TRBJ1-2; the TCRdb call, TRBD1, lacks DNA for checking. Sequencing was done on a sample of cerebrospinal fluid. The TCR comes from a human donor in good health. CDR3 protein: CSVGSSRGLYGYTF.